This T cell receptor (beta chain) emerged from a study of human CD8 memory T cell subsets. Researchers made TCR beta libraries via UMI-labeled 5' RACE. Reprocessing the 5' RACE reads, TCRdb reports a single entry for every CDR3 protein and omits DNA. The sample's table shows 6,500 to 7,500 distinct CDR3 sequences. CDR1 and CDR2 (germline): SGHDN, FVKESK. This CDR3 is built from 17 residues. V gene TRBV14 combines with J gene TRBJ2-3; the D gene TCRdb calls, TRBD1, cannot be checked with no DNA. The TCR originated in a human donor in good health. Sequenced input: CD8+ T cells from PBMCs. The CDR3 loop reads CASSQLTGDSDTDTQYF.